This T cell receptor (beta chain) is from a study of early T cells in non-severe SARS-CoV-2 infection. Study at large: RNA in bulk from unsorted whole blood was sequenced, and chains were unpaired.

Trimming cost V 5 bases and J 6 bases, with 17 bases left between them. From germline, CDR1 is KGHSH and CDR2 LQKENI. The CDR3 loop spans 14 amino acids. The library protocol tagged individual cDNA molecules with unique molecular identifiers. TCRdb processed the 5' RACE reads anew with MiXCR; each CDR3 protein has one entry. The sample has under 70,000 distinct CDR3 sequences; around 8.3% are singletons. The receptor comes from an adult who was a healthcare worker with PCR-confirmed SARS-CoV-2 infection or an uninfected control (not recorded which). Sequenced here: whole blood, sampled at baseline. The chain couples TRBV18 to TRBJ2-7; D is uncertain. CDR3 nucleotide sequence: TGTGCCAGCTCATTCCCGGGCCAGCCCTCCGAGCAGTACTTC. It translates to CASSFPGQPSEQYF.